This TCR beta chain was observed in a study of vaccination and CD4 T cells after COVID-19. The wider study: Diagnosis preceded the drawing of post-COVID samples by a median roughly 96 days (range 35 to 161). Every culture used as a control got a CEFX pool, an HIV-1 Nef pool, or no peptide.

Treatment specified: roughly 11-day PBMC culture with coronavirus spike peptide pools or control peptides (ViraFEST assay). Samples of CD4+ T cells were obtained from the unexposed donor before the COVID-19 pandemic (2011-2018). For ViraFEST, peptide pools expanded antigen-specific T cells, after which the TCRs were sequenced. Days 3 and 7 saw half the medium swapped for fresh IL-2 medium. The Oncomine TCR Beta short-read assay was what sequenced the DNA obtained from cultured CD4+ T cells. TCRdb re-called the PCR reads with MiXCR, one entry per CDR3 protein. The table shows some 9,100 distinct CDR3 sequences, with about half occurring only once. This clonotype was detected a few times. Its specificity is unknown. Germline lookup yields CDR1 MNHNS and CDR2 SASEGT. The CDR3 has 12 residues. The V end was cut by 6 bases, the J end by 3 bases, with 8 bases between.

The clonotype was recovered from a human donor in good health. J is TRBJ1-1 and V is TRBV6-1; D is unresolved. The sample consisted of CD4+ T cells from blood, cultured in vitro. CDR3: CASSPDDTEAFF. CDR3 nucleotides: TGTGCCAGCAGCCCGGACGACACTGAAGCTTTCTTT.